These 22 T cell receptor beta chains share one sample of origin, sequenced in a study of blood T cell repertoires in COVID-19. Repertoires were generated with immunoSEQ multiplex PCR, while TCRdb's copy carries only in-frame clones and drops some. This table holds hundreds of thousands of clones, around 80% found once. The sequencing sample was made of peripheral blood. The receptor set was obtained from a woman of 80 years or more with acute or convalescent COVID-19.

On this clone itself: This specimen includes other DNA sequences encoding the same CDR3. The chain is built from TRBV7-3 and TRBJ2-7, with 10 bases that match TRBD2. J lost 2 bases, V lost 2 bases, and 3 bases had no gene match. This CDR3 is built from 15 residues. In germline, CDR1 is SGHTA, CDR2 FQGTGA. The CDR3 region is CASSLQAGGAYEQYF. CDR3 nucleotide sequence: TGTGCCAGCAGCTTACAAGCGGGAGGGGCCTACGAGCAGTACTTC.

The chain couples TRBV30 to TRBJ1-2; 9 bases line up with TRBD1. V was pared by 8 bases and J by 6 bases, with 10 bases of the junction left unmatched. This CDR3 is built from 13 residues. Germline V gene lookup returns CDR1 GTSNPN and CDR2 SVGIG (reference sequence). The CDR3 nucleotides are TGTGCCCGGCCGCTAGGGACAGGGAATGGCTACACCTTC. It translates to CARPLGTGNGYTF.

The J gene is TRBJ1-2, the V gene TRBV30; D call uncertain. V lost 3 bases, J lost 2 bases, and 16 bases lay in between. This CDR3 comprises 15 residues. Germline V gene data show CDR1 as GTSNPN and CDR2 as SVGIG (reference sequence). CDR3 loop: CAWSGEGRANYGYTF. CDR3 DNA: TGTGCCTGGAGCGGAGAGGGAAGGGCCAACTATGGCTACACCTTC. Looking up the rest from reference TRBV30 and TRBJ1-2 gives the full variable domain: SQTIHQWPATLVQPVGSPLSLECTVEGTSNPNLYWYRQAAGRGLQLLFYSVGIGQISSEVPQNLSASRPQDRQFILSSKKLLLSDSGFYLCAWSGEGRANYGYTFGSGTRLTVV.

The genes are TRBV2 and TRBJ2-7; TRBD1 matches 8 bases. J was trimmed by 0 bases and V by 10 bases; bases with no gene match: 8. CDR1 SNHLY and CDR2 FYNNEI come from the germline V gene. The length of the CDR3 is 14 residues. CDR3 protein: CATNRDRSSYEQYF. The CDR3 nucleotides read TGTGCCACCAATAGGGACAGGAGCTCCTACGAGCAGTACTTC. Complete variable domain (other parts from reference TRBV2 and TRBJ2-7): EPEVTQTPSHQVTQMGQEVILRCVPISNHLYFYWYRQILGQKVEFLVSFYNNEISEKSEIFDDQFSVERPDGSNFTLKIRSTKLEDSAMYFCATNRDRSSYEQYFGPGTRLTVT.

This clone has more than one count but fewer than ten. CDR3 region: CASSWGRFESSGNTIYF. Written as DNA, the CDR3 is TGTGCCAGCAGTTGGGGGCGGTTCGAGAGCTCTGGAAACACCATATATTTT. J is TRBJ1-3 and V is TRBV28; tentatively, D is TRBD1 (6 bases). Trimming cost V 4 bases and J 0 bases, with 16 bases left between them. CDR1 and CDR2 from the germline V gene are MDHEN and SYDVKM. The CDR3 is made up of 17 amino acids.

The CDR3 DNA follows: TGTGCCAGCAGTACCGGGACATGGACTGAAGCTTTCTTT. Translating gives CASSTGTWTEAFF. V and J are TRBV6-2 or TRBV6-3 and TRBJ1-1; D might be TRBD1 (6 bases). Between the trimmed V and J ends, which lost 5 bases and 5 bases, there was a span of 12 bases. This CDR3 region has 13 residues. CDR1 is MNHEY, CDR2 SVGEGT, per germline.

The CDR3, as DNA: TGTGCCAGCAGCCAAGGTACTAGCGGGGGCCAAAGCACAGATACGCAGTATTTT. The encoded protein is CASSQGTSGGQSTDTQYF. This rearrangement joins TRBV3-1 (or the pseudogene TRBV3-2) to TRBJ2-3; 11 positions match TRBD2. The CDR3 covers 18 residues. CDR1 is LGHDT and CDR2 is YNNKEL in the germline V gene (reference sequence). V was clipped by 1 base and J by 0 bases; unmatched bases: 6.

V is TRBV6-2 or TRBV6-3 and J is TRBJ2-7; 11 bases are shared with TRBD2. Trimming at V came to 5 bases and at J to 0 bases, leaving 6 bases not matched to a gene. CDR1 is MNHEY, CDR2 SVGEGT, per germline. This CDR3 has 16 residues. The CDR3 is CASSPGTSGTSYEQYF. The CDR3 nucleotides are TGTGCCAGCAGTCCGGGGACTAGCGGTACCTCCTACGAGCAGTACTTC.

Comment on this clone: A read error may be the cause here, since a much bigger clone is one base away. CDR3 bases: TGTGCCAGTAGTATAGGGAGCTCCTATAATTCACCCCTCCACTTT. This codes for CASSIGSSYNSPLHF. V and J are TRBV19 and TRBJ1-6, with unresolved D. V dropped 1 base and J dropped 0 bases, with 4 bases sitting between them. Germline V CDR1 and CDR2: LNHDA, SQIVND (reference sequence). The length of the CDR3 is 15 residues.

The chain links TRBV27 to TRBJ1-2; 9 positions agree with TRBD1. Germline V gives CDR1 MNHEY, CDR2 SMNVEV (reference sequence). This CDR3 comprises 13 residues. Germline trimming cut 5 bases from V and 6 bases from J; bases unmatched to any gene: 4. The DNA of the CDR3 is TGTGCCAGCAGTCACGGACAGGGGAATGGCTACACCTTC. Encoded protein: CASSHGQGNGYTF.

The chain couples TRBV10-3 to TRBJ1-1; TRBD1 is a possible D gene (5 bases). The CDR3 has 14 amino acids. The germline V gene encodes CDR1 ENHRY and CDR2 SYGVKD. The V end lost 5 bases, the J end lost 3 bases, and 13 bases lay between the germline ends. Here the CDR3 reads CAISRMGGDTEAFF. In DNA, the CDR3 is TGTGCCATCAGTCGGATGGGGGGGGACACTGAAGCTTTCTTT.

DNA of the CDR3: TGTGCCAGCAGCACATGGACTAGCGGGAGGGAGGGGGTCTCTACAGGCAATGAGCAGTTCTTC. Translated: CASSTWTSGREGVSTGNEQFF. J is TRBJ2-1 and V is TRBV21-1; TRBD2 is the table's D call, not checked against the DNA. TRBV21-1 is annotated as a pseudogene. This CDR3 has 21 amino acids.

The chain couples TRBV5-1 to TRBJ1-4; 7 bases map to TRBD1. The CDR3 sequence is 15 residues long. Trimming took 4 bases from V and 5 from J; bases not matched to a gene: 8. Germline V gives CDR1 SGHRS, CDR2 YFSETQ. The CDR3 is CASSTPGTANEKLFF. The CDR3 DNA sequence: TGCGCCAGCAGCACCCCGGGGACAGCGAATGAAAAACTGTTTTTT.

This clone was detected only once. In DNA, the CDR3 is TGCGCCAGCAGCCAGAGGACAGGGGGTGGCTACACCTTC. Amino acid sequence: CASSQRTGGGYTF. V gene TRBV4-1 combines with J gene TRBJ1-2; 10 bases agree with TRBD1. Germline V gives CDR1 MGHRA, CDR2 YSYEKL. The V and J ends lost 3 bases and 7 bases, in that order; junction bases with no gene match: 2. CDR3 length equals 13 residues.

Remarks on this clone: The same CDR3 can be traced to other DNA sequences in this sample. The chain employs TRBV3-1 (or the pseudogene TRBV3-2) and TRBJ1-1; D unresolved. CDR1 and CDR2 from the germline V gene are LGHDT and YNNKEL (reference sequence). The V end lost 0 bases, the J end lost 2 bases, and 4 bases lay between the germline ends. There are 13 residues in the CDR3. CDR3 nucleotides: TGTGCCAGCAGCCAAGACCTTAACACTGAAGCTTTCTTT. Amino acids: CASSQDLNTEAFF.

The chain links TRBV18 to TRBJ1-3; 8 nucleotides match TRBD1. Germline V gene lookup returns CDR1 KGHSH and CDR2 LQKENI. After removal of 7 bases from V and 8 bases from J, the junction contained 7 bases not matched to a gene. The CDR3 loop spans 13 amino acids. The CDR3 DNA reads TGTGCCAGCTTGGACAGGGTTGTGGACACCATATATTTT. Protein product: CASLDRVVDTIYF.

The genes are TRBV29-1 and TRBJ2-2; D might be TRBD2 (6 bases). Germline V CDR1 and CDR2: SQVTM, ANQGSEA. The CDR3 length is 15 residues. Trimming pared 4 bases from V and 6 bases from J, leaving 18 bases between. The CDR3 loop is CSVGFGAGGSGELFF. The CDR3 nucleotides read TGCAGCGTTGGATTTGGAGCGGGTGGTTCCGGGGAGCTGTTTTTT.

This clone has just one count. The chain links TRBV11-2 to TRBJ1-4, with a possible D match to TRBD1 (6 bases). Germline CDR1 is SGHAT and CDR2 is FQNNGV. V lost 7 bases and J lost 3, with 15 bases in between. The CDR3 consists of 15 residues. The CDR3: CASTPFGQPNEKLFF. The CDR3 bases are TGTGCCAGCACCCCCTTTGGACAGCCTAATGAAAAACTGTTTTTT.

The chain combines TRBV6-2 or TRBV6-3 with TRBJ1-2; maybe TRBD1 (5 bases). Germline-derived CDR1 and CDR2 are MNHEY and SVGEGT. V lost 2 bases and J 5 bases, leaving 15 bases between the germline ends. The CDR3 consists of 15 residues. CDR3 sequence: CASSYVQGSRYGYTF. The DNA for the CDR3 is TGTGCCAGCAGTTACGTGCAGGGAAGCCGATATGGCTACACCTTC.

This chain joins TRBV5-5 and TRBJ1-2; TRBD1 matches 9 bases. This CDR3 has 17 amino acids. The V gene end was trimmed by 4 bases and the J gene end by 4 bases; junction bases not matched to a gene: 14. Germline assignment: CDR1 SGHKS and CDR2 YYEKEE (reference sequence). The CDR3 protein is CASSETLGQGQSYGYTF. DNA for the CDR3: TGTGCCAGCAGCGAAACCCTGGGACAGGGCCAATCCTATGGCTACACCTTC.

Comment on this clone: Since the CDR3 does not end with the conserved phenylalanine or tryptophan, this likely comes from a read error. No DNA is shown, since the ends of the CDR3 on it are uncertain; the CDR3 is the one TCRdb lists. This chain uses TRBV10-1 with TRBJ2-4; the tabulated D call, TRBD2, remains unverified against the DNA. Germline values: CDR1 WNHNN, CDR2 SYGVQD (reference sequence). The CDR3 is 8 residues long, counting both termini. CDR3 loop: CASSGGDL.

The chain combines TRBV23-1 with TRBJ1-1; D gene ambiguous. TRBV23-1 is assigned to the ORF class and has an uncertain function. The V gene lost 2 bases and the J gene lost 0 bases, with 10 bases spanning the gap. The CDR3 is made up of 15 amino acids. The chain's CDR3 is CASSQLGRVNTEAFF. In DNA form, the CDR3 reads TGCGCCAGCAGTCAACTCGGGCGGGTGAACACTGAAGCTTTCTTT.